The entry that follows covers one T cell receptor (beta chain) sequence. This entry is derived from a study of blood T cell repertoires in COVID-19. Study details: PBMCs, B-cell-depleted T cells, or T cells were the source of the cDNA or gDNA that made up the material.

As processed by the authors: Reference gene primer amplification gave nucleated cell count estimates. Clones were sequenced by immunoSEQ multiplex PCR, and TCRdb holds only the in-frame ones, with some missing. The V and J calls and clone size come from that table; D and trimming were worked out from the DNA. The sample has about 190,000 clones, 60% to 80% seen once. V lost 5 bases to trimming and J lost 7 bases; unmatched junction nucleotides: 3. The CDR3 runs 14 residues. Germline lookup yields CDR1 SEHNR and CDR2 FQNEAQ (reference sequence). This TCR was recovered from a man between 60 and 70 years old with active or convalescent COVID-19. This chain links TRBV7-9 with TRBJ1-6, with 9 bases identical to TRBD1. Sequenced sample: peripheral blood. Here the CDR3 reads CASSQTGGNSPLHF. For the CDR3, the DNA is TGTGCCAGCAGCCAGACAGGGGGGAATTCACCCCTCCACTTT.